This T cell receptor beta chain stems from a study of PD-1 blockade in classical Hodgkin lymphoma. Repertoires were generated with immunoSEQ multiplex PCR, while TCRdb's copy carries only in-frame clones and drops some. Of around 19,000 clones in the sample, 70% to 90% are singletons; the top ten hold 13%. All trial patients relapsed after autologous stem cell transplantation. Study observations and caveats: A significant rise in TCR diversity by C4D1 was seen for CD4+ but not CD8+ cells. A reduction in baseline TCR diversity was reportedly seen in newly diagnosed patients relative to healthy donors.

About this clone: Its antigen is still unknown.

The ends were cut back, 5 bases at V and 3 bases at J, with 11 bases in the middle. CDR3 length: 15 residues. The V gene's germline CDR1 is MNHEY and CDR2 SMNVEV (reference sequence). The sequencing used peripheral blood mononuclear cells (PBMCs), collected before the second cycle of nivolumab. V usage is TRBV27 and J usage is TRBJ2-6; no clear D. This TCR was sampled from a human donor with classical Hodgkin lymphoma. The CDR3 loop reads CASSLMDLGANVLTF. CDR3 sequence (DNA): TGTGCCAGCAGTCTCATGGACCTTGGGGCCAACGTCCTGACTTTC.